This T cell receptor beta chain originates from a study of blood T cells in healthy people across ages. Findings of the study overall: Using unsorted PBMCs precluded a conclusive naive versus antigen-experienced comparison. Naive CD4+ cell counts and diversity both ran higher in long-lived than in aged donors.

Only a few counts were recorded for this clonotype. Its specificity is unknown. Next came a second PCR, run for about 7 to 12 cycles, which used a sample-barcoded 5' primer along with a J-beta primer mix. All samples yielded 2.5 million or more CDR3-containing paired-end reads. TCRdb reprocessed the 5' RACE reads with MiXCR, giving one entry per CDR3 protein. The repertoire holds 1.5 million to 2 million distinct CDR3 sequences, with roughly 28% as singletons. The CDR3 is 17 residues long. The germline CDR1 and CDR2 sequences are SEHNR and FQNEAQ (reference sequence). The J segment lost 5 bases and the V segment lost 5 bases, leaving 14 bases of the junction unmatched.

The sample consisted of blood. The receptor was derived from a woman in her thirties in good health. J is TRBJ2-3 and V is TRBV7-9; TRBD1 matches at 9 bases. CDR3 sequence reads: CASSPTKQDRGGDTQYF. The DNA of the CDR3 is TGTGCCAGCAGCCCCACCAAACAGGACAGGGGTGGAGATACGCAGTATTTT.